The 8 T cell receptor beta chains in this list originate from one sample, sequenced in a study of control samples from healthy donors and cancer patients. Profiled with immunoSEQ multiplex PCR; TCRdb holds only in-frame clones, not every one. The sample has about 120,000 clones; roughly nine tenths are singletons. What was sequenced was PBMCs. The receptors were sampled from a woman aged 45-65 years with colorectal cancer.

The V call is TRBV19, the J call TRBJ1-1; a possible D gene is TRBD1 (5 bases). Trimming pared 4 bases from V and 4 bases from J, leaving 10 bases between. The V gene's germline CDR1 is LNHDA and CDR2 SQIVND (reference sequence). The CDR3 consists of 13 residues. CDR3 in DNA: TGTGCCAGTAGTACAGGGATGGGCACTGAAGCTTTCTTT. Its protein is CASSTGMGTEAFF.

This sequence joins TRBV5-1 and TRBJ1-2, with D possibly matching TRBD1 (6 bases). Trimming shortened V by 0 bases and J by 4 bases, and 10 bases separated the two germline ends. In germline, CDR1 is SGHRS, CDR2 YFSETQ. The CDR3 is made up of 14 amino acids. The CDR3 DNA reads TGCGCCAGCAGCTTGGCCTTGGACAGCTATGGCTACACCTTC. Its translation is CASSLALDSYGYTF.

V usage is TRBV7-8 and J usage is TRBJ1-4, with 8 bases aligning to TRBD1. Germline assignment: CDR1 SGHVS and CDR2 FQNEAQ. Unmatched junction bases numbered 3, after V lost 3 bases and J lost 3 bases. The CDR3 length is 15 residues. CDR3 nucleotide sequence: TGTGCCAGCAGCTTGAGGACAGGGTCTAATGAAAAACTGTTTTTT. Encoded protein: CASSLRTGSNEKLFF.

This clone showed up just a few times. Compared with germline, one end of the junction differs, possibly owing to a read error. The gene calls are TRBV18 and TRBJ2-7; 7 nucleotides agree with TRBD1. There are 16 residues in the CDR3. Germline V gene data show CDR1 as KGHSH and CDR2 as LQKENI. CDR3 DNA sequence: TGTGCCAGCTCACCAGAGACCGGGACAGCAGTTCCCGAGGAGTACTTC. This translates into CASSPETGTAVPEEYF.

The chain carries TRBV3-1 (or the pseudogene TRBV3-2) and TRBJ1-2; 9 nucleotides match TRBD1. CDR1 is LGHDT and CDR2 is YNNKEL in the germline V gene (reference sequence). Trimming cost V 1 base and J 6 bases; bases outside gene matches: 3. CDR3 size: 14 residues. The CDR3 DNA is TGTGCCAGCAGCCAAGCCGGGACAGGGCATGGCTACACCTTC. Translating gives CASSQAGTGHGYTF.

The J gene is TRBJ2-3, the V gene TRBV5-1, with D perhaps matching TRBD2 (5 bases). With 4 bases removed from V and 4 bases from J, the gap between germline ends came to 22 bases. The CDR3 has 17 amino acids. Germline CDR1 and CDR2: SGHRS and YFSETQ. CDR3 region: CASSPGLDGFWADTQYF. CDR3 nucleotide sequence: TGCGCCAGCAGCCCCGGACTGGACGGATTCTGGGCAGATACGCAGTATTTT. The full variable domain, with the rest looked up from reference TRBV5-1 and TRBJ2-3, is KAGVTQTPRYLIKTRGQQVTLSCSPISGHRSVSWYQQTPGQGLQFLFEYFSETQRNKGNFPGRFSGRQFSNSRSEMNVSTLELGDSALYLCASSPGLDGFWADTQYFGPGTRLTVL.

V usage is TRBV11-3 and J usage is TRBJ2-7; TRBD1 aligns across 8 bases. The CDR3 contains 14 residues. V shed 2 bases and J 2 bases; nucleotides not matched to a gene: 2. CDR1 and CDR2 (germline): SGHNT, YENEEA. The CDR3 DNA reads TGTGCCAGCAGCTTATCAGGGGGCCCCTACGAGCAGTACTTC. Residues: CASSLSGGPYEQYF.

The J gene is TRBJ1-5, the V gene TRBV2, with a weak D call TRBD1 (6 bases). The CDR3 runs to 14 residues. Germline lookup yields CDR1 SNHLY and CDR2 FYNNEI. V was clipped by 4 bases and J by 0 bases, with 7 bases between them. CDR3 sequence: CASSAGDSNQPQHF. The DNA for the CDR3 is TGTGCCAGCAGTGCAGGGGATAGCAATCAGCCCCAGCATTTT.